A selection of T cell receptor beta chains follows, all from one sample in a study of blood T cell repertoires in COVID-19. Profiling relied on immunoSEQ multiplex PCR, and the TCRdb table lists in-frame clones only, not all of them. This table has over 450,000 clones, roughly 89% appearing once. Sequenced input: peripheral blood. The receptors originated from a woman aged 50 to 60 with COVID-19, enrolled during active disease. CDR3s include the opening cysteine and the closing phenylalanine or tryptophan. D genes are given only for firm matches. A row's size may be missing; if present it is once, few, many or a size class.

V	D	size	J	DNA	CDR3
TRBV29-1	.	.	TRBJ2-4	TGCAGCGTTGTTGTATCGGACATTCAGTACTTC	CSVVVSDIQYF
TRBV7-9	.	.	TRBJ2-5	TGTGCCAGCAGCTTGCGACAGATGCAAGAGACCCAGTACTTC	CASSLRQMQETQYF
TRBV27	.	.	TRBJ2-7	TGTGCCAGCAGTTTTTCTAGGTTGTCCTACGAGCAGTACTTC	CASSFSRLSYEQYF
TRBV12-5	.	.	TRBJ1-2	TGTGCTAGTGGTTTGTCCACAGGCTATGGCTACACCTTC	CASGLSTGYGYTF
TRBV29-1	.	.	TRBJ1-2	TGCAGCGCCCTGAGCGGCAGCAGCTATGGCTACACCTTC	CSALSGSSYGYTF
TRBV9	TRBD1	once	TRBJ2-1	TGTGCCAGCAGCGTAGCCAATACAGGGGTTGAGCAGTTCTTC	CASSVANTGVEQFF
TRBV18	TRBD1	.	TRBJ2-7	TGTGCCAGCTCACCAACGGCAGGGGGAGTGGACGAGCAGTACTTC	CASSPTAGGVDEQYF
TRBV5-4	TRBD2	.	TRBJ2-1	TGTGCCAGCAGCTCCGTAGCGGGGGGCTCCAGGGATGAGCAGTTCTTC	CASSSVAGGSRDEQFF
TRBV3-1/TRBV3-2	.	.	TRBJ2-3	TGTGCCAGCAGCCTCTTCCGGGCAGATACGCAGTATTTT	CASSLFRADTQYF
TRBV13	.	.	TRBJ2-7	TGTGCCAGCAGCCGGCCAGGGGACGAGCAGTACTTC	CASSRPGDEQYF
TRBV2	.	.	TRBJ1-4	TGTGCCAGCAGTCGAACGGACAGCTCTAATGAAAAACTGTTTTTT	CASSRTDSSNEKLFF
TRBV7-3	.	.	TRBJ2-4	TGTGCCAGCAGCCTAAATCAGGGGGGCATTCAGTACTTC	CASSLNQGGIQYF
TRBV3-1/TRBV3-2	TRBD1	.	TRBJ1-2	TGTGCCAGCAGCCAGCACGGGACAGCCAACTATGGCTACACCTTC	CASSQHGTANYGYTF
TRBV25-1	.	.	TRBJ2-6	TGTGCCAGCAGTGAATTCCGCGCGGCCAACGTCCTGACTTTC	CASSEFRAANVLTF
TRBV29-1	.	.	TRBJ1-1	TGCAGCGGGGCTCGGGACTACACTGAAGCTTTCTTT	CSGARDYTEAFF
TRBV7-8	.	.	TRBJ2-3	TGTGCCATCACAAGAACAGACTACTATACGCAGTATTTT	CAITRTDYYTQYF
TRBV5-4	.	.	TRBJ2-3	TGTGCCAGCGGGGTCCCGGTAGGCCTGGGGGGAGATACGCAGTATTTT	CASGVPVGLGGDTQYF
TRBV7-2	.	.	TRBJ1-1	TGTGCCAGCCAAACGGACATCAACTTTCTTGAAGCTTTCTTT	CASQTDINFLEAFF
TRBV7-8	TRBD1	.	TRBJ1-1	TGTGCCAGCAGCGGTTCTATTGTGACAGGGGAGGGAGCTTTCTTT	CASSGSIVTGEGAFF
TRBV11-2	.	.	TRBJ1-1	TGTGCCAGCAGCTTAGATTGGGGCCCCGAAGCTTTCTTT	CASSLDWGPEAFF
TRBV11-2	.	.	TRBJ1-6	TGTGCCAGCACGATCGACAGGCAGGGCTCACCCCTCCACTTT	CASTIDRQGSPLHF
TRBV3-1/TRBV3-2	.	.	TRBJ2-3	TGTGCCAGCAGCCAAGATCGACAGGCAACAGATACGCAGTATTTT	CASSQDRQATDTQYF
TRBV15	.	.	TRBJ1-1	TGTGCCACCAGCAGGGACGAATTTGGACAGATAAACACTGAAGCTTTCTTT	CATSRDEFGQINTEAFF
TRBV11-2	TRBD2	.	TRBJ2-1	TGTGCCAGCAGCTCGTACACTAGCGGCAATGAGCAGTTCTTC	CASSSYTSGNEQFF
TRBV7-7	TRBD1	.	TRBJ2-5	TGTGCCAGCAGCTTAGTCAGGGGGATCCAAGAGACCCAGTACTTC	CASSLVRGIQETQYF
TRBV30	.	.	TRBJ1-2	TGTGCCTGGGCTCGCGGTTTGCTATATGGCTACACCTTC	CAWARGLLYGYTF
TRBV11-2	.	.	TRBJ2-4	TGTGCCAGCAGCTTTCCCCAGGGCGGACGAAACATTCAGTACTTC	CASSFPQGGRNIQYF
TRBV5-1	.	.	TRBJ2-1	TGCGCCAGCAGCTTGGCCGGGTGGGGGGCCTACAATGAGCAGTTCTTC	CASSLAGWGAYNEQFF
TRBV18	.	.	TRBJ1-2	TGTGCCAGCTCACCTCTGGGGGCCCGAGAGGGCTACACCTTC	CASSPLGAREGYTF
TRBV27	.	.	TRBJ1-1	TGTGCCAGCAGTTGGACAGTGAACACTGAAGCTTTCTTT	CASSWTVNTEAFF
TRBV24-1	.	.	TRBJ2-1	TGTGCCACCAGTGATTTTGCCGGCAATGAGCAGTTCTTC	CATSDFAGNEQFF
TRBV7-9	TRBD1	.	TRBJ2-2	TGTGCCAGCAGCGGGGACAGCAACACCGGGGAGCTGTTTTTT	CASSGDSNTGELFF